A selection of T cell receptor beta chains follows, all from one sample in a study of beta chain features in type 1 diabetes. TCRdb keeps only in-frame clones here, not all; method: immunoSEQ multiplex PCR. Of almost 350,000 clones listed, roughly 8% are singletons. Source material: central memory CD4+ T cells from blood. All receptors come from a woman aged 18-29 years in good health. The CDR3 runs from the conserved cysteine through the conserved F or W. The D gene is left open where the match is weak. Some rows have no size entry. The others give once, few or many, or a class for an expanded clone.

CDR3: CASKAGFTEQFF; DNA: TGTGCCAGCAAGGCAGGGTTCACTGAGCAGTTCTTC; length: 12; V: TRBV2; size: few; D: NA; J: TRBJ2-1
CDR3: CASSASGGGFYEQYF; DNA: TGTGCCAGCAGCGCATCCGGGGGTGGCTTTTACGAGCAGTACTTC; length: 15; V: TRBV7-9; size: NA; D: NA; J: TRBJ2-7
CDR3: CASSLASGHGLKLFF; DNA: TGTGCCAGCAGCTTAGCCTCCGGACACGGGTTAAAACTGTTTTTT; length: 15; V: TRBV7-8; size: NA; D: NA; J: TRBJ1-4
CDR3: CASSLGGRVGGIGKDTQYF; DNA: TGTGCCAGCAGCTTAGGGGGCAGGGTCGGCGGGATAGGGAAAGATACGCAGTATTTT; length: 19; V: TRBV11-2; size: few; D: NA; J: TRBJ2-3
CDR3: CSADEGGTDTQYF; DNA: TGCAGCGCGGACGAGGGCGGGACAGATACGCAGTATTTT; length: 13; V: TRBV29-1; size: NA; D: NA; J: TRBJ2-3
CDR3: CASSKWDGNYGYTF; DNA: TGTGCCAGCAGTAAGTGGGACGGCAACTATGGCTACACCTTC; length: 14; V: TRBV6-5; size: NA; D: NA; J: TRBJ1-2
CDR3: CASSYSSSGSYEQYF; DNA: TGTGCCAGCAGTTACTCGTCTAGCGGGAGCTACGAGCAGTACTTC; length: 15; V: TRBV6-5; size: few; D: TRBD2; J: TRBJ2-7
CDR3: CASSPTPGNYEQYF; DNA: TGTGCCAGCAGCCCTACTCCAGGAAACTACGAGCAGTACTTC; length: 14; V: TRBV7-8; size: few; D: NA; J: TRBJ2-7
CDR3: CASSLAAGATDTQYF; DNA: TGCGCCAGCAGCTTGGCGGCAGGGGCAACAGATACGCAGTATTTT; length: 15; V: TRBV5-1; size: NA; D: NA; J: TRBJ2-3
CDR3: CASSLLRGYEQYF; DNA: TGTGCCAGCAGCCTCTTGAGGGGCTACGAGCAGTACTTC; length: 13; V: TRBV14; size: few; D: NA; J: TRBJ2-7
CDR3: CASSLFPGAYEQYF; DNA: TGTGCTAGCAGCTTATTTCCAGGGGCCTACGAGCAGTACTTC; length: 14; V: TRBV7-7; size: NA; D: NA; J: TRBJ2-7
CDR3: CASSLAAGANVLTF; DNA: TGTGCCAGCAGCCTAGCCGCTGGGGCCAACGTCCTGACTTTC; length: 14; V: TRBV5-4; size: NA; D: NA; J: TRBJ2-6
CDR3: CASSPYRVVGTDTQYF; DNA: TGTGCCAGCAGTCCCTACAGGGTGGTTGGCACAGATACGCAGTATTTT; length: 16; V: TRBV27; size: many; D: NA; J: TRBJ2-3
CDR3: CASSPLDTAKNIQYF; DNA: TGTGCCAGCAGCCCGTTAGACACCGCCAAAAACATTCAGTACTTC; length: 15; V: TRBV7-2; size: NA; D: NA; J: TRBJ2-4
CDR3: CASSAQTSTGELFF; DNA: TGTGCCAGCAGCGCGCAGACTAGCACCGGGGAGCTGTTTTTT; length: 14; V: TRBV9; size: many; D: NA; J: TRBJ2-2
CDR3: CASIAGTNTGELFF; DNA: TGTGCCAGCATTGCGGGAACGAACACCGGGGAGCTGTTTTTT; length: 14; V: TRBV2; size: few; D: NA; J: TRBJ2-2
CDR3: CASSLAGGRNTEAFF; DNA: TGTGCCAGCAGCTTGGCAGGGGGTCGGAACACTGAAGCTTTCTTT; length: 15; V: TRBV5-4; size: NA; D: TRBD1; J: TRBJ1-1
CDR3: CASSLTGRQYNEQFF; DNA: TGTGCCAGCAGCCTTACCGGGAGGCAGTACAATGAGCAGTTCTTC; length: 15; V: TRBV28; size: few; D: TRBD2; J: TRBJ2-1
CDR3: CASSLEGLSSYNEQFF; DNA: TGTGCCAGCAGCTTGGAGGGACTAAGCTCCTACAATGAGCAGTTCTTC; length: 16; V: TRBV5-5; size: NA; D: TRBD2; J: TRBJ2-1
CDR3: CASSYERQGRAGANVLTF; DNA: TGTGCCAGCAGCTACGAGCGACAGGGGCGAGCTGGGGCCAACGTCCTGACTTTC; length: 18; V: TRBV11-2; size: NA; D: TRBD1; J: TRBJ2-6
CDR3: CASSVNYGYTF; DNA: TGTGCCAGCAGTGTTAACTATGGCTACACCTTC; length: 11; V: TRBV6-6; size: few; D: NA; J: TRBJ1-2
CDR3: CASSLSGASYNEQFF; DNA: TGTGCCAGCAGTCTTAGCGGGGCCTCCTACAATGAGCAGTTCTTC; length: 15; V: TRBV5-8; size: few; D: TRBD2; J: TRBJ2-1
CDR3: CASSLTGQGYYGYTF; DNA: TGTGCCAGCAGCTTAACGGGACAGGGGTACTATGGCTACACCTTC; length: 15; V: TRBV7-3; size: few; D: TRBD1; J: TRBJ1-2
CDR3: CASSYASQGGNTEAFF; DNA: TGTGCCAGCAGCTACGCCTCACAGGGCGGGAACACTGAAGCTTTCTTT; length: 16; V: TRBV9; size: few; D: NA; J: TRBJ1-1
CDR3: CASSALAGGRGETQYF; DNA: TGTGCCAGCAGCGCTCTAGCGGGAGGGCGGGGAGAGACCCAGTACTTC; length: 16; V: TRBV9; size: NA; D: TRBD2; J: TRBJ2-5
CDR3: CASSGMGGTGELFF; DNA: TGTGCCAGCAGCGGTATGGGGGGTACCGGGGAGCTGTTTTTT; length: 14; V: TRBV11-1; size: NA; D: NA; J: TRBJ2-2
CDR3: CASSLIAGSTDTQYF; DNA: TGTGCCAGCAGTCTTATAGCGGGTAGCACAGATACGCAGTATTTT; length: 15; V: TRBV2; size: few; D: TRBD2; J: TRBJ2-3
CDR3: CSVEGTGKNYGYTF; DNA: TGCAGCGTTGAAGGGACAGGAAAAAACTATGGCTACACCTTC; length: 14; V: TRBV29-1; size: NA; D: TRBD1; J: TRBJ1-2
CDR3: CASSPIRNYGYTF; DNA: TGTGCCAGCAGCCCAATAAGGAACTATGGCTACACCTTC; length: 13; V: TRBV14; size: many; D: NA; J: TRBJ1-2
CDR3: CASSDDKAPYNEQFF; DNA: TGTGCCAGCAGCGACGACAAGGCTCCCTACAATGAGCAGTTCTTC; length: 15; V: TRBV2; size: NA; D: NA; J: TRBJ2-1
CDR3: CASSSEQGPKNTEAFF; DNA: TGCGCCAGCAGCTCAGAGCAGGGGCCTAAGAACACTGAAGCTTTCTTT; length: 16; V: TRBV4-3; size: many; D: NA; J: TRBJ1-1
CDR3: CASSSAGRQDTYEQYF; DNA: TGTGCCAGCTCCTCAGCCGGGCGACAGGATACCTACGAGCAGTACTTC; length: 16; V: TRBV18; size: NA; D: NA; J: TRBJ2-7
CDR3: CASSQREAGELFF; DNA: TGTGCCAGCAGTCAGCGGGAGGCCGGGGAGCTGTTTTTT; length: 13; V: TRBV6-5; size: NA; D: TRBD2; J: TRBJ2-2